This TCR beta chain is drawn from a study of CD8+ T cells in alopecia areata. Findings and limits, study-wide: Scalp sequencing also captures normal skin's resident alphabeta T cells. In scalp and blood, many expanded lesional clones persisted during tofacitinib.

Sequencing templates came from extracted RNA that was reverse transcribed into cDNA. Generated by immunoSEQ multiplex PCR, the TCRdb table keeps only in-frame clones and is missing some. The sample includes 90,000 to 120,000 clones, about four fifths of them seen just once. Treatment meaning: oral pan-JAK inhibitor, 5-10 mg twice daily. In the case of this clone: Its specificity is not known.

V gave up 5 bases and J gave up 5 bases; unmatched junction bases: 8. The CDR3 extends over 14 amino acids. Germline V gives CDR1 LNHDA, CDR2 SQIVND (reference sequence). The sequence came from a human donor with alopecia areata. The J gene is TRBJ2-7, the V gene TRBV19, with TRBD1 identical over 8 bases. This sample comprised CD8+ T cells sorted from blood, obtained at week 24, from a patient treated with tofacitinib. The CDR3 bases are TGTGCCAGTAGTGTAGTGGACAGGGAGGACGAGCAGTACTTC. It codes for CASSVVDREDEQYF.